Presented here are 5 T cell receptor beta chains from one specimen sequenced in a study of T cell responses to AZD1222 COVID-19 vaccine. Here immunoSEQ multiplex PCR was the method, and the copy in TCRdb shows in-frame clones only, minus some. The data show around 63,000 clones, 85% to 90% seen once. Sequenced here: peripheral blood, sampled on day 0 of AZD1222 vaccination. The receptors derive from an adult in good health.

A few counts support this clone. This chain links TRBV19 with TRBJ2-1; D could derive from TRBD1 or TRBD2 (5 bases each). With 9 bases removed from V and 7 bases from J, the gap between germline ends came to 19 bases. The CDR3 runs to 14 residues. In germline, CDR1 is LNHDA, CDR2 SQIVND (reference sequence). The CDR3 sequence: CASETYGTLNEQFF. DNA of the CDR3: TGTGCCAGCGAAACATATGGGACCCTGAATGAGCAGTTCTTC.

This chain links TRBV5-4 with TRBJ2-7, with 9 bases matching TRBD2. The CDR3 covers 14 residues. The germline gives CDR1 SGHNT, CDR2 YYREEE (reference sequence). The J segment lost 7 bases and the V segment lost 0 bases, leaving 5 bases of the junction unmatched. CDR3 amino acids: CASSLGSGGWEQYF. In DNA form, the CDR3 reads TGTGCCAGCAGCTTGGGTAGCGGGGGTTGGGAGCAGTACTTC.

This chain joins TRBV5-6 and TRBJ1-2; 7 positions agree with TRBD1. The CDR3 runs 15 residues. Germline V CDR1 and CDR2: SGHDT, YYEEEE. V dropped 0 bases and J dropped 2; count of bases not matched to a gene: 4. The CDR3 DNA sequence: TGTGCCAGCAGCTTGGTACAGGGGCTGAACTATGGCTACACCTTC. Translation gives CASSLVQGLNYGYTF.

The chain links TRBV5-4 to TRBJ2-7, with D tentatively TRBD1 or TRBD2 (6 bases each). The germline CDR1 and CDR2 sequences are SGHNT and YYREEE (reference sequence). CDR3 size: 14 residues. The ends were cut back, 0 bases at V and 5 bases at J, with 12 bases in the middle. CDR3 sequence: CASSLEGGRDEQYF. The CDR3 nucleotides are TGTGCCAGCAGCTTGGAGGGGGGCCGGGACGAGCAGTACTTC.

This sequence joins TRBV28 and TRBJ1-5; D may be TRBD1 (6 bases). Per germline, CDR1 MDHEN and CDR2 SYDVKM. V was clipped by 6 bases and J by 2 bases, with 14 bases between them. The CDR3 consists of 15 residues. The CDR3 region is CASRAWGLGNQPQHF. The CDR3, as DNA: TGTGCCAGCAGGGCCTGGGGGCTTGGCAATCAGCCCCAGCATTTT.